This entry lists 32 T cell receptor beta chains sequenced from one sample in a study of identical twins. TCRdb re-analysed the 5' RACE reads in MiXCR, keeping a single row per CDR3 protein. The sample lists roughly 200,000 distinct CDR3 sequences; roughly 15% were seen once. These data were likewise used in another study, on T cells expressing NK-cell markers.

What was sequenced was CD8+ T cells sorted from blood. These receptors all come from a woman aged 18-29 years in good health.

This clonotype has a handful of counts. The rearrangement uses TRBV20-1 and TRBJ2-5; D gene unclear. Per the germline V gene, CDR1 is DFQATT and CDR2 is SNEGSKA (reference sequence). The V and J ends lost 6 bases and 1 base respectively, with 3 bases between them. This CDR3 is 10 amino acids long. In DNA form, the CDR3 reads TGCAGTGCAGCCCAAGAGACCCAGTACTTC. Encoded protein: CSAAQETQYF.

The genes are TRBV7-6 and TRBJ2-1, with TRBD2 matching 7 bases. CDR1 and CDR2 from the germline V gene are SGHVS and FNYEAQ. The length of the CDR3 is 15 residues. V lost 2 bases to trimming and J lost 6 bases; unmatched junction nucleotides: 7. Here the CDR3 DNA reads TGTGCCAGCAGCTTAACCAGCGGGAAGCTCAATGAGCAGTTCTTC. It codes for CASSLTSGKLNEQFF.

This clonotype was detected a few times. This sequence joins TRBV5-6 and TRBJ2-7, with TRBD2 identical over 7 bases. The CDR3 runs to 14 residues. J was trimmed by 4 bases and V by 4 bases; bases with no gene match: 8. Per the germline V gene, CDR1 is SGHDT and CDR2 is YYEEEE. CDR3 DNA: TGTGCCAGCAGCAACCCTAGCGGAGGTTACGAGCAGTACTTC. It codes for CASSNPSGGYEQYF.

This clonotype was counted between two and nine times. J is TRBJ2-7 and V is TRBV28; 10 bases map to TRBD1. This CDR3 spans 15 amino acids. The V segment lost 7 bases and the J segment 6 bases; nucleotides outside the gene matches: 12. Germline CDR1 MDHEN, CDR2 SYDVKM. Here the CDR3 DNA reads TGTGCCAGCACCGCAAGGGACAGGGGCCATCTCGAGCAGTACTTC. Its translation is CASTARDRGHLEQYF.

This clonotype showed up just a few times. The chain uses TRBV5-1 and TRBJ2-2; no definite D call. V gave up 4 bases and J gave up 7 bases, with 20 bases separating them. This CDR3 is 16 amino acids long. The germline V gene encodes CDR1 SGHRS and CDR2 YFSETQ. CDR3 sequence: CASSVGELNRNGELFF. The CDR3 DNA reads TGCGCCAGCAGCGTTGGGGAACTCAACCGAAACGGGGAGCTGTTTTTT.

This clonotype was seen a few times. The chain has TRBV6-5 and TRBJ2-7, with 7 bases lining up with TRBD1. J lost 5 bases, V lost 0 bases, and 7 bases had no gene match. The CDR3 loop spans 15 amino acids. The V gene's germline CDR1 is MNHEY and CDR2 SVGAGI. CDR3 nucleotide sequence: TGTGCCAGCAGTTACTCGGGTAGGGGGCACAACGAGCAGTACTTC. Encoded protein: CASSYSGRGHNEQYF.

This clonotype has only a few counts. The rearrangement links TRBV12-3 or TRBV12-4 to TRBJ1-2, with TRBD1 as a possible D gene (6 bases). With 8 bases removed from V and 8 bases from J, the gap between germline ends came to 15 bases. The CDR3 extends over 12 amino acids. This CDR3 is CASGPGDRGYTF. CDR3 DNA: TGTGCCAGCGGCCCAGGGGATAGGGGCTACACCTTC.

This clonotype was seen ten or more times. V usage is TRBV12-3 or TRBV12-4 and J usage is TRBJ2-7; D not certain. The CDR3 has 12 amino acids. Deletions cut 6 bases from V and 6 bases from J, with 12 bases between. The CDR3 DNA reads as TGTGCCAGCAGCCTGGCGCCTGGCGAGCAGTACTTC. This gives the protein CASSLAPGEQYF.

The V call is TRBV9, the J call TRBJ2-5; no clear D gene. With 3 bases removed from V and 5 bases from J, the gap between germline ends came to 8 bases. The CDR3 length is 12 residues. Germline V gene data show CDR1 as SGDLS and CDR2 as YYNGEE. The CDR3 DNA sequence: TGTGCCAGCAGCGCGCCGGAGGAGACCCAGTACTTC. This sequence encodes CASSAPEETQYF.

This clonotype was seen a handful of times. The chain carries TRBV3-1 and TRBJ2-3; 10 bases fit TRBD2. Germline CDR1 and CDR2: LGHDT and YNNKEL (reference sequence). The CDR3 covers 17 residues. Trimming at V came to 1 base and at J to 1 base, leaving 5 bases not matched to a gene. As DNA, the CDR3 is TGTGCCAGCAGCCAAGTGAGCGGACTAGCGGGCACAGATACGCAGTATTTT. As protein: CASSQVSGLAGTDTQYF.

This clonotype was seen only a few times. The chain employs TRBV5-5 and TRBJ2-3; the match to TRBD1 covers 8 bases. The CDR3 sequence is 16 residues long. Germline V gene data show CDR1 as SGHKS and CDR2 as YYEKEE (reference sequence). Germline trimming cut 3 bases from V and 4 bases from J; bases unmatched to any gene: 10. The CDR3 coding sequence is TGTGCCAGCAGCTCCATCGGGGGACAGGAGGCAGATACGCAGTATTTT. Translated: CASSSIGGQEADTQYF.

This chain connects TRBV29-1 to TRBJ2-1; TRBD1 aligns across 7 bases. This CDR3 comprises 12 residues. After removal of 7 bases from V and 4 bases from J, the junction contained 4 bases not matched to a gene. Germline V lookup: CDR1 SQVTM, CDR2 ANQGSEA. In nucleotides, the CDR3 is TGCAGCGCCCGACAGGGATACAATGAGCAGTTCTTC. Translation gives CSARQGYNEQFF.

This clonotype has a count of ten or more. The rearrangement links TRBV29-1 to TRBJ2-1; the D call may be TRBD1 or TRBD2 (5 bases each). V was trimmed by 6 bases and J by 12 bases, leaving 12 bases between them. CDR1 is SQVTM and CDR2 is ANQGSEA in the germline V gene. This CDR3 contains 10 residues. The CDR3 region is CSVALGGQFF. The CDR3, as DNA: TGCAGCGTAGCACTTGGGGGGCAGTTCTTC.

In this sample, this clonotype turned up a few times. The rearrangement links TRBV14 to TRBJ2-3, with TRBD2 as a possible D gene (5 bases). Trimming took 4 bases from V and 1 from J, leaving 15 bases between them. CDR1 and CDR2 (germline): SGHDN, FVKESK. This CDR3 is built from 16 residues. The DNA for the CDR3 is TGTGCCAGCAGCCCAACGAAACGGGGTGGCACAGATACGCAGTATTTT. Translated: CASSPTKRGGTDTQYF.

This clonotype appeared a few times. V usage is TRBV7-6 and J usage is TRBJ2-1; a possible D gene is TRBD1 (5 bases). Germline V gene sequence: CDR1 SGHVS, CDR2 FNYEAQ. The CDR3 is 16 amino acids. Between the trimmed V and J ends, which lost 4 bases and 9 bases, there was a span of 22 bases. The CDR3 DNA reads TGTGCCAGCAGCTCCCCAGCCGAGCGTTGGGGCCTTGAGCAGTTCTTC. It translates to CASSSPAERWGLEQFF.

V is TRBV20-1 and J is TRBJ2-7; 10 bases are a match to TRBD1. The CDR3 runs to 13 residues. The junction had 3 bases not matched to a gene; V was cut back by 2 bases and J by 5 bases. CDR1 and CDR2 from the germline V gene are DFQATT and SNEGSKA (reference sequence). The CDR3 coding sequence is TGCAGTGCTAGATCTGGACAGGGGGACGAGCAGTACTTC. This gives the protein CSARSGQGDEQYF.

The sample holds a few counts of this clonotype. The rearrangement links TRBV6-1 to TRBJ2-3, with TRBD2 matching 8 bases. This CDR3 region has 16 residues. The J segment lost 0 bases and the V segment lost 6 bases, leaving 8 bases of the junction unmatched. From germline, CDR1 is MNHNS and CDR2 SASEGT. CDR3 bases: TGTGCCAGCAGGAGGGAAGCGGGGGCCAGCACAGATACGCAGTATTTT. It specifies CASRREAGASTDTQYF.

Concerning this clonotype: At one end, the junction sequence differs from germline, possibly due to a read error. The rearrangement links TRBV12-3 or TRBV12-4 to TRBJ1-1; D is perhaps TRBD1 (5 bases). This CDR3 region has 11 residues. The CDR3 DNA sequence: TGTGCCAGCAGTGAGGGACCCTGGCCCTTATTT. Translated, it gives CASSEGPWPLF.

In this sample, this clonotype turned up a few times. The chain is built from TRBV7-9 and TRBJ1-6; D remains ambiguous. V shed 5 bases and J shed 0 bases, with 11 bases lying between them. CDR3 length equals 16 residues. The germline CDR1 and CDR2 sequences are SEHNR and FQNEAQ (reference sequence). The CDR3 protein is CASSPDGVSYNSPLHF. The CDR3 DNA sequence: TGTGCCAGCAGCCCCGACGGTGTCTCCTATAATTCACCCCTCCACTTT.

This clonotype turned up a few times. This chain joins TRBV15 and TRBJ1-2, with TRBD1 matching 7 bases. This CDR3 has 14 amino acids. V shed 8 bases and J 4 bases; nucleotides not matched to a gene: 10. Germline V gene sequence: CDR1 LNHNV, CDR2 YYDKDF (reference sequence). CDR3 DNA sequence: TGTGCCACCCAGGGACAGCTTGAAGGCTATGGCTACACCTTC. It is translated as CATQGQLEGYGYTF.

This clonotype was counted only a few times. This chain connects TRBV15 to TRBJ2-1, with D hard to call. Germline V CDR1 and CDR2: LNHNV, YYDKDF (reference sequence). CDR3 length: 12 residues. V was clipped by 0 bases and J by 9 bases, with 6 bases between them. CDR3 loop: CATSREMGEQFF. CDR3 nucleotide sequence: TGTGCCACCAGCAGAGAAATGGGTGAGCAGTTCTTC. Combining the CDR3 with reference TRBV15 and TRBJ2-1 gives the whole variable domain DAMVIQNPRYQVTQFGKPVTLSCSQTLNHNVMYWYQQKSSQAPKLLFHYYDKDFNNEADTPDNFQSRRPNTSFCFLDIRSPGLGDTAMYLCATSREMGEQFFGPGTRLTVL.

The V and J genes are TRBV12-3 or TRBV12-4 and TRBJ1-1; 7 bases are a match to TRBD1. The CDR3 spans 14 residues. With 8 bases clipped from V and 1 base from J, the junction kept 7 bases outside the gene matches. Written as DNA, the CDR3 is TGTGCCAGCGATTTCAGGGGGGGGAACACTGAAGCTTTCTTT. As protein: CASDFRGGNTEAFF.

This clonotype was observed a single time. The gene calls are TRBV29-1 and TRBJ2-5; 9 bases are shared with TRBD1. V trimming: 3 bases; J trimming: 3 bases; junction bases outside the gene matches: 5. The CDR3 runs to 14 residues. Germline V gene sequence: CDR1 SQVTM, CDR2 ANQGSEA. CDR3 sequence reads: CSVDSWTGEETQYF. Here the CDR3 DNA reads TGCAGCGTTGATTCCTGGACAGGGGAAGAGACCCAGTACTTC.

This clonotype appeared a few times. The chain has TRBV7-9 and TRBJ2-5; D gene ambiguous. CDR1 and CDR2 (germline): SEHNR, FQNEAQ (reference sequence). Trimming shortened V by 1 base and J by 2 bases, and 8 bases separated the two germline ends. The CDR3 is made up of 14 amino acids. DNA for the CDR3: TGTGCCAGCAGCTTAGAAGGGCTACAAGAGACCCAGTACTTC. It translates to CASSLEGLQETQYF.

The rearrangement uses TRBV10-3 and TRBJ2-1, with no clear D. V shed 3 bases and J shed 3 bases, with 3 bases lying between them. The length of the CDR3 is 12 residues. Germline V gives CDR1 ENHRY, CDR2 SYGVKD. The CDR3 protein is CAISDSYNEQFF. The CDR3 coding sequence is TGTGCCATCAGTGACAGCTACAATGAGCAGTTCTTC.

In this sample, this clonotype turned up a few times. The V and J genes are TRBV12-3 or TRBV12-4 and TRBJ2-2, with 9 bases identical to TRBD2. With V trimmed by 4 bases and J by 4 bases, 7 bases remained unmatched. This CDR3 is built from 16 residues. CDR3 sequence: CASSSILAGSTGELFF. Written as DNA, the CDR3 is TGTGCCAGCAGTTCGATACTAGCGGGTTCCACCGGGGAGCTGTTTTTT.

V and J are TRBV14 and TRBJ2-7, with D unclear. Deletions cut 0 bases from V and 0 bases from J, with 9 bases between. The length of the CDR3 is 15 residues. Per germline, CDR1 SGHDN and CDR2 FVKESK. CDR3 sequence: CASSQDADGSYEQYF. The CDR3 DNA reads TGTGCCAGCAGCCAAGATGCGGATGGCTCCTACGAGCAGTACTTC.

This clonotype was seen a few times. V and J are TRBV6-1 and TRBJ1-5, with D uncertain. CDR1 is MNHNS and CDR2 is SASEGT in the germline V gene. V lost 4 bases to trimming and J lost 0 bases, with 4 bases between them. CDR3 size: 13 residues. CDR3 sequence: CASSVYSNQPQHF. In nucleotides, the CDR3 is TGTGCCAGCAGTGTCTATAGCAATCAGCCCCAGCATTTT.

In DNA, the CDR3 is TGTGCCAGCACCTCGTTCGGTGGGGACACCGGGGAGCTGTTTTTT. Translating it yields CASTSFGGDTGELFF. J is TRBJ2-2 and V is TRBV12-3 or TRBV12-4; D is unclear. The V end was cut by 7 bases, the J end by 3 bases, with 15 bases between. The CDR3 loop spans 15 amino acids.

The rearrangement uses TRBV13 and TRBJ2-1, with 9 bases that match TRBD2. CDR3 length: 18 residues. Trimming cost V 4 bases and J 10 bases; bases outside gene matches: 20. Germline V lookup: CDR1 PRHDT, CDR2 FYEKMQ (reference sequence). CDR3 protein: CASSSALLAGMLPKEQFF. In nucleotides, the CDR3 is TGTGCCAGCAGCTCCGCGCTACTAGCGGGTATGCTTCCAAAAGAGCAGTTCTTC.

This clonotype was detected a few times. This chain joins TRBV20-1 and TRBJ2-7; unclear D gene. Germline lookup yields CDR1 DFQATT and CDR2 SNEGSKA (reference sequence). The CDR3 loop spans 13 amino acids. Trimming took 3 bases from V and 0 from J, leaving 9 bases between them. CDR3 region: CSASSSSSYEQYF. The CDR3 DNA reads TGCAGTGCTAGTAGTTCGAGCTCCTACGAGCAGTACTTC.

This chain uses TRBV2 with TRBJ1-2; 7 bases fit TRBD1. The CDR3 runs to 13 residues. The germline V gene encodes CDR1 SNHLY and CDR2 FYNNEI. J gave up 2 bases and V 9 bases, and 6 bases lay outside the gene matches. CDR3 in amino acids: CARETGSNYGYTF. CDR3 nucleotide sequence: TGTGCCAGGGAGACAGGGTCGAACTATGGCTACACCTTC.